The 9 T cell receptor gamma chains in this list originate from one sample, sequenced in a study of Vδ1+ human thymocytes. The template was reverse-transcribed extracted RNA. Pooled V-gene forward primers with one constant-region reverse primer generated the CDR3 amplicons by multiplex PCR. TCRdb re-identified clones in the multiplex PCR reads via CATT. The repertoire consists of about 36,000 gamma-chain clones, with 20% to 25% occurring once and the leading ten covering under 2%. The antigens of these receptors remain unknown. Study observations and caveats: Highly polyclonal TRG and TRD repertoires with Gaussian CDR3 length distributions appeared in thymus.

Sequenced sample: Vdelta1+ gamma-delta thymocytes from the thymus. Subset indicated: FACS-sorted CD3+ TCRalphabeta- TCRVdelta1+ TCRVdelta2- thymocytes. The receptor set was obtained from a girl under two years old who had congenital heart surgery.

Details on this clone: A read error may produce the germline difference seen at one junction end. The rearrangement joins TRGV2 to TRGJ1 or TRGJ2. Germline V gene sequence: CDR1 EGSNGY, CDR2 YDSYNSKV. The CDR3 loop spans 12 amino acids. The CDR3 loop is CATWDGPGSLVF. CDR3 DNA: TGTGCCACCTGGGACGGGCCAGGATCATTGGTCTTT.

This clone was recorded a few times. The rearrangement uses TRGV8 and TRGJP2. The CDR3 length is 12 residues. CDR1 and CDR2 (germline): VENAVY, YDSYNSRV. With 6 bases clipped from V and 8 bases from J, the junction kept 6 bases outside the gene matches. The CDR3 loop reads CATWIGDWIKTF. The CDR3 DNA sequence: TGTGCCACCTGGATTGGGGATTGGATCAAGACGTTT.

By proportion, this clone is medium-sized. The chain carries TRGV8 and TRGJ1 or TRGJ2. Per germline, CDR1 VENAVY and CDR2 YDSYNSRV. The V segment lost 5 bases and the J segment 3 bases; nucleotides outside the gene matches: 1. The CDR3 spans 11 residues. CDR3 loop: CATWVYYKKLF. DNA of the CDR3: TGTGCCACCTGGGTTTATTATAAGAAACTCTTT.

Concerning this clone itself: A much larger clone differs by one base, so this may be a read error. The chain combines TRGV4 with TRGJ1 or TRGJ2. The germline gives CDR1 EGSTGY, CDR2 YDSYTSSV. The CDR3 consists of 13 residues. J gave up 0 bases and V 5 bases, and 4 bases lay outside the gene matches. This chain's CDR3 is CATWVRNYYKKLF. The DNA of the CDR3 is TGTGCCACCTGGGTTAGGAATTATTATAAGAAACTCTTT.

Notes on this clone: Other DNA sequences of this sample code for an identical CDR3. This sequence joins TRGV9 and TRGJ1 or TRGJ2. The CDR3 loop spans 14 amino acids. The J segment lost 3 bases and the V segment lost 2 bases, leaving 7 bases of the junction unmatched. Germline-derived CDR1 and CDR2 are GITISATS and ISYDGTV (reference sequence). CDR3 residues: CALWEATPYYKKLF. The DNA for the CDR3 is TGTGCCTTGTGGGAGGCCACTCCTTATTATAAGAAACTCTTT.

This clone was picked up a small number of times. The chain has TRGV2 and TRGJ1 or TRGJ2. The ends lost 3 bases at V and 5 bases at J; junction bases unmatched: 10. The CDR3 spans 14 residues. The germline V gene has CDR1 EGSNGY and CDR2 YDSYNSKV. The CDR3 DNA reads TGTGCCACCTGGGACAGGCCATCAAATTATAAGAAACTCTTT. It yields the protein CATWDRPSNYKKLF.

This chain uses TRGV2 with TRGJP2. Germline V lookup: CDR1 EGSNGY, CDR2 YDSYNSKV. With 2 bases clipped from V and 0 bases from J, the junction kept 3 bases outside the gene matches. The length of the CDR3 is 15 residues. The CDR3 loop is CATWDVNSSDWIKTF. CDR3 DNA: TGTGCCACCTGGGACGTTAATAGTAGTGATTGGATCAAGACGTTT.

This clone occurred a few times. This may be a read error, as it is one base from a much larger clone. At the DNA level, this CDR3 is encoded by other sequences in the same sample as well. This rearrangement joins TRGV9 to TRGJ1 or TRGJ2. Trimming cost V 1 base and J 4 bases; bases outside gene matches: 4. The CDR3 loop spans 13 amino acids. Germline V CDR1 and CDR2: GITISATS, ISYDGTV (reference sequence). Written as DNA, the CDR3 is TGTGCCTTGTGGGAGGTCCAGTATTATAAGAAACTCTTT. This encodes CALWEVQYYKKLF.

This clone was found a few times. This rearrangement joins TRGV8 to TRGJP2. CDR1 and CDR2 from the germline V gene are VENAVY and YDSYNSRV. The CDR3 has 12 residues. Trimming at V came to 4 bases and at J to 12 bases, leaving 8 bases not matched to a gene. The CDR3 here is CATWDGFGIKTF. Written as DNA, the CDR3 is TGTGCCACCTGGGACGGGTTCGGGATCAAGACGTTT.